Listed here is a single T cell receptor beta chain. This clonotype was counted a few times. What this receptor recognizes is not known. Base quality data are lacking; no much larger clone is found one base away. The sample comes from a study of T-cell memory formation after mild COVID-19 (dated by TCRdb to the early 2020s). Regarding the research as a whole: TCR sequence clusters from the two donors were largely donor specific. Longitudinal TCRalpha and TCRbeta repertoire sequencing tracked T-cell clones expanding and contracting after mild COVID-19 in a couple of donors. The cohort was made up of two young adult volunteers, one female and one male, who were previously healthy. The investigation overall reported the following: From day 15 to 85, contracting clones showed balanced CD4/CD8 phenotypes, whereas a second wave of clones that expanded from day 15 to 37 leaned towards CD4+. SARS-CoV-2 specificity was not confirmed for the second-wave clones peaking on day 37. Contracting CD4+ clones were located mainly in the CM and EM memory subsets, whereas CD8+ clones were found to be enriched in EMRA. Only a couple of mild cases were covered in the study, and larger cohorts including severe cases with pre-infection samples were considered necessary. Some responding clones were detected in pre-infection memory, suggesting pre-existing cross-reactive memory T cells joined the SARS-CoV-2 response.

Via the germline V gene, CDR1 is SGDLS and CDR2 YYNGEE. Taken from cysteine to phenylalanine, the CDR3 has 15 residues. Of all the DNA, just the CDR3 is kept, 45 bases in frame from base 1. Relative to germline, V is missing 0 bases and J is missing 3 bases, with 2 bases of the junction outside any gene match. The data were produced on an Illumina NovaSeq 6000. TCRalpha and TCRbeta cDNA libraries were constructed by 5'RACE with constant-segment primers, with sample barcodes and unique molecular identifiers being introduced. RNA was extracted from every sample with Trizol reagent. Libraries were amplified in two PCR steps, with a second sample barcode and Illumina TruSeq adapters added in the second step. The libraries were sequenced on an Illumina NovaSeq using 2 x 150 bp paired-end reads. The authors' analysis ran thus. Demultiplexing of reads and collapsing into UMI-guided consensus sequences were performed with migec v1.2.7. Using mixcr v2.1.11, UMI consensuses were aligned to TRA and TRB V and J templates and then assembled into clonotypes. A clonotype was counted as expanded or contracted only if both edgeR and NoisET called the change significant, with noise models trained on biological replicates. For edgeR calls, the cutoffs were a false discovery rate-adjusted p below 0.01 and a log2 fold-change threshold of 1. As an exploratory analysis of dynamics, max-normalized trajectories of the 1000 most abundant clonotypes were examined by PCA with hierarchical clustering. Each responding clone was given a CD4 or CD8 phenotype based on the CD4+ and CD8+ repertoires, which had been sequenced separately. TCRdb reworked the public reads: Q25 trimming with fastp, MiXCR clone assembly, productive beta chains retained. CDR3 protein duplicates are merged, each entry listing the most common genes and DNA. TCRdb, rather than the study authors, made the V and J calls. Here the sample has about 500,000 distinct CDR3 sequences; around 20% occur a single time. The top ten clonotypes cover 12% of the sample.

Ficoll-Paque density gradient centrifugation was used to isolate PBMCs. This chain joins TRBV9 to TRBJ2-2; TRBD2 aligns with 7 central bases. The receptor comes from an adult woman who had mild COVID-19 (a few samples of this study predate the infection). The sample titles of this study are shuffled in the database, so cell type and time point are left out; the donor was told from shared clones. The sequenced material came from PBMCs or a T cell subset sorted from them (not recorded which). The CDR3 protein sequence reads: CASSVVGGDTGELFF. The base sequence is TGTGCCAGCAGCGTAGTGGGAGGGGACACCGGGGAGCTGTTTTTT.